The T cell receptor beta chain under discussion was sequenced for a study of long-term antiretroviral therapy in people with HIV. They ran version v3.0 of the immunoSEQ assay at survey level. The repertoire was sequenced with immunoSEQ multiplex PCR; TCRdb's copy has only in-frame clones and lacks some. The table records 23,000 or so clones, around 82% of them present only once. Note on this clone: Its specificity is not known.

Germline CDR1 and CDR2: SGHRS and YFSETQ. V gave up 4 bases and J gave up 0 bases, with 9 bases separating them. The CDR3 is made up of 14 amino acids. Whole-study findings and limits: Clones that expanded before ART (that is, prior to treatment) dominated the repertoire at all time points. Post-ART diversity increased but stayed below transplant donor controls.

The chain has TRBV5-1 and TRBJ2-3, with a possible D match to TRBD2 (6 bases). The sequencing used unsorted PBMCs, collected 0.5 years after starting antiretroviral therapy. The TCR comes from a woman between 40 and 55 years old with HIV. The CDR3 here is CASSPGTSTDTQYF. The CDR3 bases are TGCGCCAGCAGCCCCGGGACTAGCACAGATACGCAGTATTTT.